A single sample is the source of the 19 T cell receptor beta chains below, sequenced in a study of cytomegalovirus exposure and HLA in healthy donors. Use of 60 Vbeta and 13 Jbeta primers characterized the PCR. Produced via immunoSEQ multiplex PCR; TCRdb's table is partial and in-frame only. This sample has fewer than 200,000 clones, with approximately 78% found just once. The sequenced sample consisted of PBMCs. These receptors originate from a human donor in good health.

The chain links TRBV19 to TRBJ1-1; perhaps TRBD1 as D (5 bases). CDR1 is LNHDA and CDR2 is SQIVND in the germline V gene (reference sequence). The CDR3 is 13 amino acids. V dropped 5 bases and J dropped 5 bases, with 12 bases sitting between them. The CDR3, as DNA: TGTGCCAGTAGTGAAACAGGAGTTACTGAAGCTTTCTTT. Translation gives CASSETGVTEAFF.

The rearrangement uses TRBV5-1 and TRBJ1-3; no clear D gene. The CDR3 loop spans 15 amino acids. V lost 4 bases and J lost 0, with 11 bases in between. Germline CDR1 reads SGHRS; CDR2 reads YFSETQ. The CDR3 reads CASSLAPHSGNTIYF. CDR3 nucleotide sequence: TGCGCCAGCAGCCTGGCCCCCCACTCTGGAAACACCATATATTTT.

This clone was counted once. This chain joins TRBV7-9 and TRBJ1-4; D is unresolved. This CDR3 has 16 amino acids. Germline CDR1 is SEHNR and CDR2 is FQNEAQ (reference sequence). V shed 0 bases and J shed 4 bases, with 12 bases lying between them. CDR3 nucleotide sequence: TGTGCCAGCAGCTTAGCGGGCGGGGTCCTTAATGAAAAACTGTTTTTT. The encoded protein is CASSLAGGVLNEKLFF.

The DNA of the CDR3 is TGTGCCAGCAGCTTATCGCCGGACTACGAGCAGTACTTC. Protein sequence: CASSLSPDYEQYF. The rearrangement joins TRBV7-9 to TRBJ2-5; D unclear. The last part of the DNA fits TRBJ2-7 better; the J call may be wrong. CDR3 size: 13 residues. Germline assignment: CDR1 SEHNR and CDR2 FQNEAQ (reference sequence).

J is TRBJ1-4 and V is TRBV6-6, with TRBD1 matching over 9 bases. CDR3 length equals 15 residues. The germline V gene has CDR1 MNHNY and CDR2 SVGAGI (reference sequence). V trimming: 4 bases; J trimming: 8 bases; junction bases outside the gene matches: 8. This chain's CDR3 is CASSFRQGVKEKLFF. For the CDR3, the DNA is TGTGCCAGCAGTTTCCGACAGGGGGTAAAAGAAAAACTGTTTTTT.

The chain couples TRBV6-1 to TRBJ1-1, with TRBD1 matching over 7 bases. Germline loops: CDR1 MNHNS, CDR2 SASEGT. The CDR3 spans 13 residues. The V gene end was trimmed by 6 bases and the J gene end by 5 bases; junction bases not matched to a gene: 6. CDR3 region: CASREGALTEAFF. The DNA of the CDR3 is TGTGCCAGCAGGGAGGGGGCGCTGACTGAAGCTTTCTTT.

The chain combines TRBV11-3 with TRBJ1-2; D call uncertain. V was trimmed by 0 bases and J by 6 bases, leaving 11 bases between them. This CDR3 has 14 amino acids. Germline V gene sequence: CDR1 SGHNT, CDR2 YENEEA. CDR3 sequence: CASSLDRRGNGYTF. CDR3 coding DNA: TGTGCCAGCAGCTTAGACAGGCGAGGGAATGGCTACACCTTC.

The gene calls are TRBV30 and TRBJ2-5; 10 nucleotides match TRBD2. The CDR3 length is 15 residues. Trimming at V came to 0 bases and at J to 5 bases, leaving 6 bases not matched to a gene. The germline V gene encodes CDR1 GTSNPN and CDR2 SVGIG (reference sequence). The CDR3 loop is CAWSVALAGVETQYF. CDR3 DNA sequence: TGTGCCTGGAGTGTAGCCCTAGCGGGGGTGGAGACCCAGTACTTC.

This rearrangement joins TRBV27 to TRBJ2-7, with a tentative D call TRBD1 (6 bases). The CDR3 extends over 13 amino acids. Trimming took off 0 bases at V and 5 bases at J, with 8 bases between the two ends. Germline CDR1 is MNHEY and CDR2 is SMNVEV (reference sequence). The chain's CDR3 is CASSLSDSHEQYF. As DNA, the CDR3 is TGTGCCAGCAGTTTATCGGACAGCCACGAGCAGTACTTC.

The rearrangement links TRBV27 to TRBJ2-3, with 8 bases identical to TRBD1. The V and J ends lost 4 bases and 3 bases, in that order; junction bases with no gene match: 15. The CDR3 covers 18 residues. The germline V gene has CDR1 MNHEY and CDR2 SMNVEV (reference sequence). The CDR3 DNA reads as TGTGCCAGCAGTTCACATCGGGGGACAGGAGGGTCGACAGATACGCAGTATTTT. This sequence encodes CASSSHRGTGGSTDTQYF.

V and J are TRBV10-3 and TRBJ2-1, with D possibly matching TRBD2 (7 bases). Germline lookup yields CDR1 ENHRY and CDR2 SYGVKD. Trimming removed 2 bases at V and 5 bases at J, with 13 bases between. CDR3 length equals 15 residues. The CDR3 DNA is TGTGCCATCAGTGAGAAGGGGGGGCAAAACAATGAGCAGTTCTTC. Translated, it gives CAISEKGGQNNEQFF.

This clone has just a few counts. The chain recombines TRBV15 with TRBJ1-6; weak D call: TRBD1 (5 bases). The germline V gene encodes CDR1 LNHNV and CDR2 YYDKDF (reference sequence). Trimming pared 0 bases from V and 6 bases from J, leaving 9 bases between. This CDR3 is 15 amino acids long. The CDR3 DNA is TGTGCCACCAGCAGAGATATGGGGGGTAATTCACCCCTCCACTTT. Its translation is CATSRDMGGNSPLHF.

This clone occurred a few times. The chain recombines TRBV10-2 with TRBJ1-2; D is undetermined. With 3 bases removed from V and 1 base from J, the gap between germline ends came to 9 bases. The germline gives CDR1 WSHSY, CDR2 SAAADI. CDR3 length equals 14 residues. The CDR3 coding sequence is TGCGCCAGCAGTGACGGGGAGGATAACTATGGCTACACCTTC. Its translation is CASSDGEDNYGYTF.

The J gene is TRBJ2-2, the V gene TRBV6-5; TRBD2 is a possible D gene (5 bases). The CDR3 has 13 residues. CDR1 is MNHEY, CDR2 SVGAGI, per germline. Trimming took 2 bases from V and 6 from J, leaving 7 bases between them. CDR3 amino acids: CASSYREPGELFF. Written as DNA, the CDR3 is TGTGCCAGCAGTTACAGGGAGCCCGGGGAGCTGTTTTTT.

The J gene is TRBJ2-3, the V gene TRBV5-1; 8 nucleotides align to TRBD2. Looked up from germline, CDR1 is SGHRS and CDR2 is YFSETQ. The length of the CDR3 is 16 residues. Unmatched junction bases numbered 11, after V lost 8 bases and J lost 0 bases. This CDR3 is CASHLDAGGSTDTQYF. The CDR3 DNA reads as TGCGCCAGTCACCTAGACGCGGGGGGTAGCACAGATACGCAGTATTTT.

The chain is built from TRBV20-1 and TRBJ2-3; perhaps TRBD2 as D (5 bases). Germline lookup yields CDR1 DFQATT and CDR2 SNEGSKA (reference sequence). The CDR3 length is 10 residues. Trimming cost V 2 bases and J 13 bases, with 10 bases left between them. The CDR3 coding sequence is TGCAGTGCTAGACTAGCATTTGAGTATTTT. Protein sequence: CSARLAFEYF.

The chain has TRBV29-1 and TRBJ2-5; 10 nucleotides line up with TRBD1. Germline V lookup: CDR1 SQVTM, CDR2 ANQGSEA. This CDR3 is built from 14 residues. V dropped 7 bases and J dropped 4; count of bases not matched to a gene: 9. The CDR3 reads CSGNDRGRGETQYF. The CDR3 nucleotides read TGCAGCGGCAACGACAGGGGGCGCGGAGAGACCCAGTACTTC.

The chain employs TRBV4-1 and TRBJ1-4; 10 bases are a match to TRBD1. The CDR3 contains 15 residues. From germline, CDR1 is MGHRA and CDR2 YSYEKL. V gave up 5 bases and J gave up 7 bases; unmatched junction bases: 7. This CDR3 reads CASSKRQGAGEKLFF. In DNA form, the CDR3 reads TGCGCCAGCAGCAAGAGACAGGGGGCAGGTGAAAAACTGTTTTTT.

This CDR3 reads CASSPPLNTEAFF. The CDR3 region has the DNA TGTGCCAGCTCACCCCCGTTGAACACTGAAGCTTTCTTT. The chain couples TRBV18 to TRBJ1-1; D remains ambiguous. The V and J ends lost 3 bases and 0 bases respectively, with 5 bases between them. Germline CDR1 KGHSH, CDR2 LQKENI. The CDR3 length is 13 residues.